The rows below give T cell receptor beta chains drawn from one sample of a study of blood T cells in healthy people across ages. TCRdb recomputed calls from the 5' RACE reads with MiXCR, one row per CDR3 protein. The sample lists around 970,000 distinct CDR3 sequences, roughly 50% occurring once. Sequencing was performed on blood. These receptor sequences come from a woman in her fifties or sixties in good health. Each CDR3 is given with its conserved first and last residue. A D gene is named only where the DNA matches it firmly. Clone size, where shown, is once, few, many, or a class for clones that have expanded.

few	TRBV18	-	TRBJ2-7	CASSPKDRRGYEQYF	TGTGCCAGCTCACCCAAGGACAGAAGGGGGTACGAGCAGTACTTC
-	TRBV28	-	TRBJ2-7	CASSPDLVYEQYF	TGTGCCAGCAGCCCGGATCTTGTCTACGAGCAGTACTTC
-	TRBV29-1	-	TRBJ2-5	CSLTRGQETQYF	TGCAGCTTGACTAGGGGCCAAGAGACCCAGTACTTC
once	TRBV5-1	-	TRBJ1-1	CASSFHWGENTEAFF	TGCGCCAGCAGCTTCCATTGGGGAGAGAACACTGAAGCTTTCTTT
few	TRBV7-9	-	TRBJ2-3	CASSLASVPTDTQYF	TGTGCCAGCAGCTTAGCCTCGGTCCCCACAGATACGCAGTATTTT
-	TRBV5-1	-	TRBJ2-1	CASSLVGTPEGEQFF	TGCGCCAGCAGCTTGGTAGGGACACCCGAAGGTGAGCAGTTCTTC
-	TRBV6-1	-	TRBJ1-2	CAGAQGSNYGYTF	TGTGCCGGCGCACAGGGTTCTAACTATGGCTACACCTTC
once	TRBV20-1	-	TRBJ2-3	CSAQEGTGWANTQYF	TGCAGTGCTCAGGAGGGGACTGGGTGGGCTAATACGCAGTATTTT
-	TRBV20-1	-	TRBJ1-2	CSASSGSYGYTF	TGCAGTGCTAGTAGCGGCAGCTATGGCTACACCTTC
few	TRBV9	-	TRBJ2-3	CASSVLSGAVPDTQYF	TGTGCCAGCAGCGTTTTGTCGGGGGCGGTACCAGATACGCAGTATTTT
-	TRBV11-3	TRBD1	TRBJ2-3	CASSPGQFVGDTQYF	TGTGCCAGCAGCCCGGGACAGTTTGTGGGAGATACGCAGTATTTT
-	TRBV29-1	-	TRBJ2-1	CSVGTYEQFF	TGCAGCGTCGGGACATATGAGCAGTTCTTC
-	TRBV20-1	-	TRBJ2-7	CSATDSSYEQYF	TGCAGTGCTACCGACAGCTCCTACGAGCAGTACTTC